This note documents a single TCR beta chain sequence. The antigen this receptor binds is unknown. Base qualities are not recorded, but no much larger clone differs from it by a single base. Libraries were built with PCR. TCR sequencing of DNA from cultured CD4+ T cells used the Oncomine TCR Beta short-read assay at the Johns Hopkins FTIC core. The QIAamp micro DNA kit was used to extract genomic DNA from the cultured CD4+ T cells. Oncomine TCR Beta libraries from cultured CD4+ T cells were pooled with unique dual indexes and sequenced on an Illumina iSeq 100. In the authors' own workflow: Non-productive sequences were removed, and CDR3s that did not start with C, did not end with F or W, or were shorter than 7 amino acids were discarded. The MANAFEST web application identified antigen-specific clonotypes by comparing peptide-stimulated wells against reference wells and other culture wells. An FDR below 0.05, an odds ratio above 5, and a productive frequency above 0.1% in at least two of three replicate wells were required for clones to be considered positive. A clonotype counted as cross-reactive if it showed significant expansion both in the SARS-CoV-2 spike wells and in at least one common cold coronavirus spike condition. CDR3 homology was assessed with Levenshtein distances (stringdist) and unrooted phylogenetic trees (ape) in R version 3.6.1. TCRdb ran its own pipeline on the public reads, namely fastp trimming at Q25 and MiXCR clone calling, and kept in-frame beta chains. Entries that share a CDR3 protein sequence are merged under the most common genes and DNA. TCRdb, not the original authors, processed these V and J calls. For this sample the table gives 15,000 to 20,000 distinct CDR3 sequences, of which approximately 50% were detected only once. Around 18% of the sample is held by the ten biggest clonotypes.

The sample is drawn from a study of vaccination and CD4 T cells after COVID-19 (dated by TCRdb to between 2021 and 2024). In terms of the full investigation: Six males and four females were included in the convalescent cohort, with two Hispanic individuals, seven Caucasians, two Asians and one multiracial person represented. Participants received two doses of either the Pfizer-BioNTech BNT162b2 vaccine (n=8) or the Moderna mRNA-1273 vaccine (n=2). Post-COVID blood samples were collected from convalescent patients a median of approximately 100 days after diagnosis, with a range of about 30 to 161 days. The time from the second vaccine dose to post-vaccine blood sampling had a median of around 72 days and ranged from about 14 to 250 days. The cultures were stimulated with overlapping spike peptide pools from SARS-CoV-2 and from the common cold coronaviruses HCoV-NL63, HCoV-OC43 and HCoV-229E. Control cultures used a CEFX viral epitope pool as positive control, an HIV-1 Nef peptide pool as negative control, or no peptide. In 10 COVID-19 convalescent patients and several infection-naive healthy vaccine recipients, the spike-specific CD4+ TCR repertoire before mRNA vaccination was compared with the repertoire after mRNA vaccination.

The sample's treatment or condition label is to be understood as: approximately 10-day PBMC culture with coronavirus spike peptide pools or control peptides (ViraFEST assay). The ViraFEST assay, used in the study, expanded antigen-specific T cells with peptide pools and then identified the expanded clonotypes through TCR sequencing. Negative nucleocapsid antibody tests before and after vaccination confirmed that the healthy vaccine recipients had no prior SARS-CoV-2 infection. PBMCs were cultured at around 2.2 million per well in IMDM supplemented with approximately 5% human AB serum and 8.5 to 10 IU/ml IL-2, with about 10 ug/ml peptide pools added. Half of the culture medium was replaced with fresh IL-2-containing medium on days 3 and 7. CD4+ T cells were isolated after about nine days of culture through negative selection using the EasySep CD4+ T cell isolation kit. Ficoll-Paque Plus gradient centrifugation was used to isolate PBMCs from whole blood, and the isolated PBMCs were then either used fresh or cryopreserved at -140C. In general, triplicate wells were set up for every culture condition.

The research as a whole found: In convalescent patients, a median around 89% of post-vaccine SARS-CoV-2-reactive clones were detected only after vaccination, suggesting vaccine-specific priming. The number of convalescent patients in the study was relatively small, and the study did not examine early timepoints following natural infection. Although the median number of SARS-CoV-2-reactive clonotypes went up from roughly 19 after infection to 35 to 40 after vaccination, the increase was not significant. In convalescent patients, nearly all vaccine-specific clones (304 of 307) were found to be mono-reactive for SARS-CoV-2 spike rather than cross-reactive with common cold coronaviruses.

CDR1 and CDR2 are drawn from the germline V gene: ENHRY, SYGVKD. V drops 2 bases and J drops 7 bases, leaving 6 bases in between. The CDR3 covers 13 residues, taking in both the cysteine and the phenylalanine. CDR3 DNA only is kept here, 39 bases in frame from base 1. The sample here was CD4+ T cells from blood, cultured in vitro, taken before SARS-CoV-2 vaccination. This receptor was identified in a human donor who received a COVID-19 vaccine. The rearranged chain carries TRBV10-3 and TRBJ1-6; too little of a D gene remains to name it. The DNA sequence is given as TGTGCCATCAGTGAGGACGGGAATTCACCCCTCCACTTT. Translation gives CAISEDGNSPLHF.